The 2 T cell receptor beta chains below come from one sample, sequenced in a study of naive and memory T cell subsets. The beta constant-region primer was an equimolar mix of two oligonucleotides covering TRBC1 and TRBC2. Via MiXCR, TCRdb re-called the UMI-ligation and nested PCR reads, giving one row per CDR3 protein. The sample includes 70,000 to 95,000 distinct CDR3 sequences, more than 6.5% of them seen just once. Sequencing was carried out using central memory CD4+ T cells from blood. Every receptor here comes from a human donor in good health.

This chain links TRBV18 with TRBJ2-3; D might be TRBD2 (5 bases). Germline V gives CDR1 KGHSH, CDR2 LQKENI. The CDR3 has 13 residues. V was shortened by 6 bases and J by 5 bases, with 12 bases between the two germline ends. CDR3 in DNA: TGTGCCAGCTCGCAAGGACTCGAAGATACGCAGTATTTT. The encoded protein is CASSQGLEDTQYF.

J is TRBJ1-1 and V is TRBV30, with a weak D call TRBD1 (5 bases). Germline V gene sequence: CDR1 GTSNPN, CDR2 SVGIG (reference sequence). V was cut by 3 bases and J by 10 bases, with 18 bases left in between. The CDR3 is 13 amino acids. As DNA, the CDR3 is TGTGCCTGGAGACGCCAGGGAGCCTCGCGAGCTTTCTTT. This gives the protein CAWRRQGASRAFF. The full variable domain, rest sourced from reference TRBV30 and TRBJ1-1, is SQTIHQWPATLVQPVGSPLSLECTVEGTSNPNLYWYRQAAGRGLQLLFYSVGIGQISSEVPQNLSASRPQDRQFILSSKKLLLSDSGFYLCAWRRQGASRAFFGQGTRLTVV.